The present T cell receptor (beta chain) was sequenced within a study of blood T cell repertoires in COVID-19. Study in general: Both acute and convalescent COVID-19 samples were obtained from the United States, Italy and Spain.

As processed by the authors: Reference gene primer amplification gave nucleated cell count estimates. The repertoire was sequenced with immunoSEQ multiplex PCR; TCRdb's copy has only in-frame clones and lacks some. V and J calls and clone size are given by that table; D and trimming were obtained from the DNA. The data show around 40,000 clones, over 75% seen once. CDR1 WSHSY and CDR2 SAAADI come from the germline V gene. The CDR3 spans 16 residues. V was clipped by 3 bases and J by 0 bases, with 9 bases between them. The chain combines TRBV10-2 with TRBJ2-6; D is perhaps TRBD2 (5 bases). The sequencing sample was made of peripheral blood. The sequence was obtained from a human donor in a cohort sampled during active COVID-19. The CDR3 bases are TGCGCCAGCAGTGACGGGGTCAGCTCTGGGGCCAACGTCCTGACTTTC. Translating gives CASSDGVSSGANVLTF.